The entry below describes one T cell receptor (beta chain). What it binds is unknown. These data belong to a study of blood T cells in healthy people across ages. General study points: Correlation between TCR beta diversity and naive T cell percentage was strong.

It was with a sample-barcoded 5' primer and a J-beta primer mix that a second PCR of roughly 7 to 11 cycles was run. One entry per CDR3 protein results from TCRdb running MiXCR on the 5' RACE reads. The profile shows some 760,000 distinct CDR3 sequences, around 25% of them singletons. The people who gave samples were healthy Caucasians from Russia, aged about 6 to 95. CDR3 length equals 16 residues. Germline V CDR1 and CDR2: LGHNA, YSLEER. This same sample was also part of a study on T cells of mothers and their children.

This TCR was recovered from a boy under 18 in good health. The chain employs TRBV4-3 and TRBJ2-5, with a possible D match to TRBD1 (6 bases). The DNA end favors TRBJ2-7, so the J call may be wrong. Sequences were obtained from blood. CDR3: CASSQDHGRGTYEQYF. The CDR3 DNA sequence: TGCGCCAGCAGCCAAGATCACGGCAGGGGAACCTACGAGCAGTACTTC.